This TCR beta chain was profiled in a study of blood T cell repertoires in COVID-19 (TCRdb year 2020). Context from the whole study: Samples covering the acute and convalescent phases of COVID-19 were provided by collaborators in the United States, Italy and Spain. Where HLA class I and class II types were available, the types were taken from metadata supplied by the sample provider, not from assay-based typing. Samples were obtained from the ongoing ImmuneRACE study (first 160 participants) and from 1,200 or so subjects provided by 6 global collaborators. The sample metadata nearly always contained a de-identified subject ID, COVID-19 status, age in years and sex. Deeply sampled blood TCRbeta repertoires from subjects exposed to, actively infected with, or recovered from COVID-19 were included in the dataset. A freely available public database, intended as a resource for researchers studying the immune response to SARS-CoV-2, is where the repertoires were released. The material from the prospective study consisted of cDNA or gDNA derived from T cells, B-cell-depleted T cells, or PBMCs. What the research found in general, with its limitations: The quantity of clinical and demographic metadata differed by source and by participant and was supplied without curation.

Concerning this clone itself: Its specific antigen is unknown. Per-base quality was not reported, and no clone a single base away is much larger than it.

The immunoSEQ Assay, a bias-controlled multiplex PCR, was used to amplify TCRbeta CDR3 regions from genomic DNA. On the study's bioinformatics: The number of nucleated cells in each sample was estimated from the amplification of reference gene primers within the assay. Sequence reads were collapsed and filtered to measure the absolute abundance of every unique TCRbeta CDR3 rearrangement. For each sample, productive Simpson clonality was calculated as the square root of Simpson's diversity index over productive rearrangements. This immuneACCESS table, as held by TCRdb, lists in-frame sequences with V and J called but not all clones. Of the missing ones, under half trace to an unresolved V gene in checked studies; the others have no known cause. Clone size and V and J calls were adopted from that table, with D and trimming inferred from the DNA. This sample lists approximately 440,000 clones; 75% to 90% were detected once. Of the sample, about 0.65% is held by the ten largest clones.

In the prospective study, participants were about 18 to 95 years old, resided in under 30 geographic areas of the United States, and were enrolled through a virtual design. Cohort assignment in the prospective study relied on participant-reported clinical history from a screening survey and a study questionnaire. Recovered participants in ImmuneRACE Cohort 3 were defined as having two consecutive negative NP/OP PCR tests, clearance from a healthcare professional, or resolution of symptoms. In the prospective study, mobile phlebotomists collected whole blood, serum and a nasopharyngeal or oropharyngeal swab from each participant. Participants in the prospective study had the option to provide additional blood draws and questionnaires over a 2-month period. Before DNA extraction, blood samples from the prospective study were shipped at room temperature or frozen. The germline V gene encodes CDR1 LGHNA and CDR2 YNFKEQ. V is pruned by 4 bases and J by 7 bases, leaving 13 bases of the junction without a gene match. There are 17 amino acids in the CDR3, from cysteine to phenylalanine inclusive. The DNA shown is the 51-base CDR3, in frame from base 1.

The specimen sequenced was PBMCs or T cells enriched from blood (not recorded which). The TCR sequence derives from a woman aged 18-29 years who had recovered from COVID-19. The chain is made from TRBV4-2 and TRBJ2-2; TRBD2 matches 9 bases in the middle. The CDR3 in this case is CASSPEGPLAGNGELFF. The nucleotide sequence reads TGTGCCAGCAGCCCTGAGGGGCCCCTAGCGGGGAACGGGGAGCTGTTTTTT.